This TCR beta chain was obtained from a study of shared clonotypes between healthy human individuals. Study in general: Each donor had three CD4 naive, three CD4 memory, two CD8 naive and one CD8 memory plate. General study results and limits: Roughly 4.7% was the fraction of naive CD4 clonotypes found shared across four donors. Generally, estimated richness proved larger in naive subsets than it did in memory subsets.

Running of the assay took place at deep level. This table comes from immunoSEQ multiplex PCR, and its TCRdb copy is limited to in-frame clones, with some not included. The data hold 1,500,000 or so clones, with about 96% observed a single time. As regards this clone: Its target is not known.

The CDR3 spans 14 residues. The junction had 8 bases not matched to a gene; V was cut back by 0 bases and J by 9 bases. Germline V gene data show CDR1 as SGHTA and CDR2 as FQGNSA. The source is a man aged 25 to 40 in good health. The chain recombines TRBV7-2 with TRBJ2-7; 7 nucleotides align to TRBD2. What was sequenced was naive CD4+ T cells sorted from blood. The subset here: CD45RA+ positively selected. The CDR3 bases are TGTGCCAGCAGCTTAGCGCGGGAGCGGGCGTCGCAGTACTTC. It encodes CASSLARERASQYF.